These T cell receptor beta chains were read from a single sample in a study of immune characterization of retroperitoneal liposarcoma. TCRdb reanalysed the PCR reads using MiXCR and keeps one entry per CDR3 protein. This table holds over 6,500 distinct CDR3 sequences, around 40% found once. The sample taken for sequencing was tumor tissue. The receptor source for this set is a male donor with retroperitoneal liposarcoma. The conserved cysteine and the conserved F or W are not part of the CDR3 here. Expanded clones get a size class; other rows say once, few or many, or leave the size out.

v_call clone_size cdr3_aa
TRBV27 . ASSLSPGLAVGELF
TRBV6-1 large ASSEGSGAQETQY
TRBV10-3 . ASRVGASTDTQY
TRBV10-1 . ASSESTSGRADTQY
TRBV7-8 few ASSLLAGGLSYNEQY
TRBV7-2 . ASSRPRGAGENTDTQY
TRBV7-2 . ASSLWGLGDTQY
TRBV6-1 medium-sized ASSARGGGTGELF
TRBV27 few ASSLYDIGGSSTDTQY
TRBV10-3 . ANKGQGADEQF
TRBV6-1 many ASSDGTGGHNEQF
TRBV5-1 . ASSPSSGDKETQY
TRBV6-1 once ASSYRGSSHEQF
TRBV6-1 few ASQTVNNEQF
TRBV27 . ASSSEGTGELF
TRBV12-3/TRBV12-4 . ASSLRQLETQF
TRBV6-1 . ASSEATGGADTQY
TRBV27 few ASSLVGTALTDTQY
TRBV7-3 few ASSPIGLAGGNEQY
TRBV27 . ASSFRPSYNEQF
TRBV27 . ASSLWWEGHNEQF
TRBV24-1 . ATSDLHFGGEETQF
TRBV6-1 . ASSEARGPFITDTQY
TRBV6-1 many ASRRSDTQY
TRBV7-2 few ASSATLASEQF
TRBV7-2 medium-sized ASSLDNYNEQY
TRBV6-5 . ASSSMTSGHNEQY
TRBV6-4 . ASSPGTANNYGYT
TRBV6-1 large ASRVDRSVSNEQF
TRBV11-3 . ASSLGRQGPWDEQY
TRBV7-2 . ASSRKSGTFYEQY
TRBV27 . ASSGTGYRGYT
TRBV6-2/TRBV6-3 . ASSRTSGIYDTQY
TRBV6-1 few ASGLNSIYNEQF
TRBV6-6 . ASSYLGLADYEQY
TRBV27 . ASSLDGPGSYNEQF
TRBV6-5 . ASSYRPTGTNEQF
TRBV6-4 . ASSGASGEAYNEQF
TRBV6-1 . ASSSTGYNEQY
TRBV6-1 few ASSDPLTGGRTGELF
TRBV6-1 . ASSEEIRSDTQY
TRBV6-1 medium-sized ASRLNQETQY
TRBV27 few ASRPGGLATSRGTDTQY
TRBV6-8 . ASSYVLNPLETQF
TRBV6-1 few ASRGNGAGGLQETQY
TRBV7-9 few ASSQWEGRGTQF
TRBV6-1 few ASSEGQGETQY
TRBV10-3 . ATKGLATDTQY